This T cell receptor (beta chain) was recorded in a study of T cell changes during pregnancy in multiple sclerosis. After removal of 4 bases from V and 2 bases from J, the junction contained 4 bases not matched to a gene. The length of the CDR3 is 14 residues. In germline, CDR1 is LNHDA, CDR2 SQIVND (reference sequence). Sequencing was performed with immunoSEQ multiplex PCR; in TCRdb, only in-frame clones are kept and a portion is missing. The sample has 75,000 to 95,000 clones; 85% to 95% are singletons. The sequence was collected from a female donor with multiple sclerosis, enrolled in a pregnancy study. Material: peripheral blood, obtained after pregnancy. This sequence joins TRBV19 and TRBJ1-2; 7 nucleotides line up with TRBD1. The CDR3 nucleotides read TGTGCCAGTAGTAGAGAACAGGGGAACTATGGCTACACCTTC. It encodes CASSREQGNYGYTF.